Below, one TCR beta chain is given with its context. What it recognizes is unknown. These data come from a study of cytomegalovirus exposure and HLA in healthy donors. Broader study findings: In the analysis, some V segments, TRBV6-2 and TRBV6-3 included, were excluded as indistinguishable. An analysis was carried out at a later point. It showed that HLA-associated TCR beta chains were more clonally expanded than equally common non-associated chains. Investigators reported approximately 170 TCR beta chains as tied to cytomegalovirus.

Trimming removed 7 bases from V and 0 bases from J, with 13 bases in between. The CDR3 runs 15 residues. Per germline, CDR1 MDHEN and CDR2 SYDVKM. The PCR had 60 Vbeta and 13 Jbeta primers. Clones were read by immunoSEQ multiplex PCR, and TCRdb kept only the in-frame ones, dropping some. The data contain about 190,000 clones, roughly four fifths of them singletons. The chain employs TRBV28 and TRBJ2-1, with D hard to call. The material sequenced was PBMCs. This clonotype was obtained from a woman between 25 and 40 years old in good health and CMV-seropositive. CDR3 in amino acids: CASTPDRSSYNEQFF. CDR3 in DNA: TGTGCCAGCACCCCCGACCGGAGCTCCTACAATGAGCAGTTCTTC.